These T cell receptor beta chains were read from a single sample in a study of T-cell reconstitution after alpha-beta-depleted transplantation in children. TCRdb re-analysed the PCR reads in MiXCR, keeping a single row per CDR3 protein. The table records some 100,000 distinct CDR3 sequences, less than 25% of them present only once. The material was PBMCs, obtained before TCRalphabeta/CD19-depleted stem cell transplant. These receptors came from a boy aged 2-15 years with acute lymphoblastic leukemia, due to receive a stem cell transplant. The CDR3 runs from the conserved cysteine through the conserved F or W. The D gene is left open where the match is weak. The size field is filled for only some rows; it gives once, few, many or a size class.

v_gene	abundance	j_gene	d_gene	CDR3nt	CDR3aa
TRBV20-1	.	TRBJ2-1	.	TGCAGTGCTAGAGATTCGGGGCCCACGAGGGAACCGCAGTTCTTC	CSARDSGPTREPQFF
TRBV12-3/TRBV12-4	few	TRBJ1-5	.	TGTGCCAGCAGTCCCCCGGACGGGGCTAATCAGCCCCAGCATTTT	CASSPPDGANQPQHF
TRBV6-1	few	TRBJ2-5	.	TGTGCCAGCAGGCGGACAGAGGATGTAGAGACCCAGTACTTC	CASRRTEDVETQYF
TRBV5-1	many	TRBJ2-1	.	TGCGCCAGCAGCTTGGTAGCCTCTTCCTACAATGAGCAGTTCTTC	CASSLVASSYNEQFF
TRBV7-2	.	TRBJ2-1	.	TGTGCCAGCAGCTTAGACGGAGGGTACTACAATGAGCAGTTCTTC	CASSLDGGYYNEQFF
TRBV11-2	.	TRBJ2-2	.	TGTGCCAGCAGCTTATCAGCTAGCTCAGGCACCGGGGCGCTGTTTTTT	CASSLSASSGTGALFF
TRBV7-2	few	TRBJ2-2	.	TGTGCCAGCAGCTCTCTGGGTAACACCGGGGAGCTGTTTTTT	CASSSLGNTGELFF
TRBV29-1	.	TRBJ2-5	.	TGCTGCGCCTATCCGGACACCCACCAAGAGACCCAGTACTTC	CCAYPDTHQETQYF
TRBV7-8	.	TRBJ1-2	TRBD1	TGTGCCAGCAGCCAAGGGCGCAGGGGGCGCGGCTACACCTTC	CASSQGRRGRGYTF
TRBV9	few	TRBJ1-1	TRBD1	TGTGCCAGCAGCCGCGGACAGGGAAAGGATGCTTTCTTT	CASSRGQGKDAFF
TRBV19	.	TRBJ1-1	.	TGTGCCAGTAGTATCGGTTTCGGTACGAACACTGAAGCTTTCTTT	CASSIGFGTNTEAFF
TRBV11-2	many	TRBJ2-5	.	TGTGCCAGCAGCTTAGAAATGGCCGGAGGAAGGTCAGAGACCCAGTACTTC	CASSLEMAGGRSETQYF
TRBV5-1	.	TRBJ1-2	TRBD1	TGCGCCAGCAGCCCGGACAGGAACCTCGGCTATGGCTACACCTTC	CASSPDRNLGYGYTF
TRBV3-1	few	TRBJ1-1	.	TGTGCCAGCAGCCAAGTCCGGCGCGCTGAAGCTTTCTTT	CASSQVRRAEAFF
TRBV20-1	few	TRBJ2-3	TRBD2	TGCAGTGCTCCTATAGCGGGAACCGCAGATACGCAGTATTTT	CSAPIAGTADTQYF
TRBV15	once	TRBJ2-3	TRBD1	TGTGCCACCAGCAAGGTGGACAGGGGTGATGCTACGCAGTATTTT	CATSKVDRGDATQYF
TRBV15	many	TRBJ2-1	.	TGTGCCACCAGCAGATCGATGGGAGGTGAGCAGTTCTTC	CATSRSMGGEQFF
TRBV6-2/TRBV6-3	few	TRBJ2-7	TRBD2	TGTGCCAGCAACAAAAACGGGGCGGGAGCCCACGAGCAGTACTTC	CASNKNGAGAHEQYF
TRBV5-1	.	TRBJ2-6	TRBD1	TGCGCCAGCAGCTCCAACAGGGGATCTGGGGCCAACGTCCTGACTTTC	CASSSNRGSGANVLTF
TRBV6-5	.	TRBJ2-5	.	TGTGCCAGCAGTTACTCGTACACGGGGGCGGGAAGGGTCCAGTACTTC	CASSYSYTGAGRVQYF
TRBV15	.	TRBJ2-5	TRBD2	TGTGCCACCAGCCCATGGACTAGCGGGAGAGAGACCCAGTACTTC	CATSPWTSGRETQYF
TRBV14	.	TRBJ2-1	.	TGTGCCAGCAGCCAAGAAGGGCGGCGAGCGGAGGGGCGGAATGAGCAGTTCTTC	CASSQEGRRAEGRNEQFF
TRBV24-1	.	TRBJ2-1	.	TGTGCCACCAGTGATTTCGGAGCGTACGAGCAGTTCTTC	CATSDFGAYEQFF
TRBV29-1	many	TRBJ1-1	.	TGCAGCGTTTTGACGGGGGGGTACGCTGAAGCTTTCTTT	CSVLTGGYAEAFF
TRBV27	few	TRBJ1-2	TRBD1	TGTGCCAGCGGGGGACAGGGGCGATATGGCTACACCTTC	CASGGQGRYGYTF
TRBV29-1	few	TRBJ2-3	TRBD1	TGCAGCGTTCCTCAAGGGGGCGCAGATACGCAGTATTTT	CSVPQGGADTQYF
TRBV15	many	TRBJ1-2	.	TGTGCCACCAGCCAGGGAGCGAAATCAGGCTACACCTTC	CATSQGAKSGYTF
TRBV6-4	many	TRBJ2-7	.	TGTGCCAGCAGTGACTGGTTTAGTTTTCACGGCTACGAGCAGTACTTC	CASSDWFSFHGYEQYF
TRBV20-1	.	TRBJ1-1	.	TGCAGTGCTAGAGATCTCGGGACTGCGGGGATCACTGAAGCTTTCTTT	CSARDLGTAGITEAFF
TRBV3-1	few	TRBJ2-2	.	TGTGCCAGCAGCCCCCGACCCGGGGAGCTGTTTTTT	CASSPRPGELFF
TRBV30	few	TRBJ1-4	.	TGTGCCTGGACCAAGGAGGTACTTAATGAAAAACTGTTTTTT	CAWTKEVLNEKLFF
TRBV29-1	.	TRBJ2-7	.	TGCAGCGTTGTGACCCTCCTCGGGGGCGAGCAGTACTTC	CSVVTLLGGEQYF
TRBV29-1	.	TRBJ2-3	.	TGCAGCGTTGAAACTAGTCGTGTGGGGCATACGCAGTATTTT	CSVETSRVGHTQYF
TRBV12-3/TRBV12-4	.	TRBJ2-7	TRBD1	TGTGCCAGCGGACAGGGGGCCTACGAGCAGTACTTC	CASGQGAYEQYF
TRBV7-9	.	TRBJ2-3	TRBD2	TGTGCCAGCAGCTTGGGGACTAGCGGGAGCACAGATACGCAGTATTTT	CASSLGTSGSTDTQYF
TRBV3-1	.	TRBJ2-3	TRBD2	TGTGCCAGCAGCCTAGCGGGAGCGAGCACAGATACGCAGTATTTT	CASSLAGASTDTQYF
TRBV28	many	TRBJ1-5	.	TGTGCCAGCAGTTTTATCGGGTGGAATCAGCCCCAGCATTTT	CASSFIGWNQPQHF
TRBV7-2	.	TRBJ1-2	.	TGTGCCAGCAGCCCTGGACCTATCGGCGGCTACACCTTC	CASSPGPIGGYTF
TRBV7-8	many	TRBJ2-7	TRBD2	TGTGCCAGCAGCCCCACTAGGACTAGCGGGATAGCCGAGCAGTACTTC	CASSPTRTSGIAEQYF
TRBV12-3/TRBV12-4	.	TRBJ2-2	.	TGTGCCAGCAGTTTCGTCCAGGGAAAGGCCGGGGAGCTGTTTTTT	CASSFVQGKAGELFF
TRBV5-1	.	TRBJ2-2	.	TGCGCCAGCAGCTTGGCCTTGAACTCCCTCACCCCCGGGGAGCTGTTTTTT	CASSLALNSLTPGELFF
TRBV5-1	.	TRBJ2-3	.	TGCGCCAGCAGCTTTTTACGCGACACAGATACGCAGTATTTT	CASSFLRDTDTQYF
TRBV28	many	TRBJ2-7	TRBD2	TGTGCCAGCAGTTCTCCGGGGACTAGCGGTTCCTACGAGCAGTACTTC	CASSSPGTSGSYEQYF
TRBV20-1	.	TRBJ1-2	TRBD1	TGCAGTGCTATGCTCCCGACAGGGGATGGCTACACCTTC	CSAMLPTGDGYTF
TRBV6-1	few	TRBJ1-2	.	TGTGCCAGCAGTGAATTTCTATACCACCCGGGTGGCTACACCTTC	CASSEFLYHPGGYTF
TRBV5-1	few	TRBJ2-2	.	TGCGCCAGCAGCTTGGTCCCTCGAACCGGGGAGCTGTTTTTT	CASSLVPRTGELFF